What follows is one T cell receptor (beta chain) and its context. Antigen: not known. TCRdb's copy holds only in-frame clones and misses some; the assay was immunoSEQ multiplex PCR. This table holds around 30,000 clones, roughly 50% found once. The sample comes from a study of a mutant IDH1 vaccine in newly diagnosed glioma. On the study more broadly: Sex distribution of treated patients was about 60% male and 37.5% female; mean age was 40.4 years. Prior therapy was radiotherapy, temozolomide, or both; most received both. Broader study findings: Most patients, approximately 92%, showed vaccine-induced immune responses.

Time point reported: week 5, during vaccination. With topical imiquimod, each dose of the vaccine consisted of 300 ug of mutant IDH1 20-mer peptide. The donors' diagnosis was new WHO grade 3 or 4 astrocytoma that was IDH1-mutant and ATRX-lost. The germline gives CDR1 MGHDK, CDR2 SYGVNS. CDR3 size: 13 residues. Trimming took off 4 bases at V and 8 bases at J, with 11 bases between the two ends. The receptor was derived from a woman aged 18-29 years with glioma. The chain couples TRBV25-1 to TRBJ1-4; no definite D call. This specimen was PBMCs, taken from a glioma patient whose treatment included an IDH1 peptide vaccine. CDR3 sequence: CASSVLVGEKLFF. The CDR3 DNA reads TGTGCCAGCAGTGTACTGGTGGGAGAAAAACTGTTTTTT.